Presented here are 9 T cell receptor beta chains from one specimen sequenced in a study of blood T cell repertoires in COVID-19. TCRdb's table, derived via immunoSEQ multiplex PCR, lists solely in-frame clones and lacks some. The table records about 58,000 clones, about 85% of them present only once. The sample comprised peripheral blood. These receptors came from a woman aged 70-85 years with active COVID-19.

The rearrangement links TRBV19 to TRBJ2-7; possibly TRBD1 for D (6 bases). This CDR3 has 12 amino acids. Germline CDR1 LNHDA, CDR2 SQIVND (reference sequence). V gave up 5 bases and J gave up 2 bases, with 7 bases separating them. In nucleotides, the CDR3 is TGTGCCAGTAGTCGGGACACCTACGAGCAGTACTTC. Translation: CASSRDTYEQYF.

This clone was found a few times. The V and J genes are TRBV24-1 and TRBJ2-7; 8 nucleotides agree with TRBD1. Germline loops: CDR1 KGHDR, CDR2 SFDVKD. The CDR3 runs to 15 residues. Trimming took 6 bases from V and 3 from J; bases not matched to a gene: 9. The CDR3 protein is CATSSSIGQGYEQYF. The CDR3 nucleotides are TGTGCCACCAGTTCAAGTATCGGACAGGGCTACGAGCAGTACTTC.

For the CDR3, the DNA is TGTGCCAGCAGCCAAGGAGCGGGGGACACAGATACGCAGTATTTT. It yields the protein CASSQGAGDTDTQYF. J is TRBJ2-3 and V is TRBV4-2; 8 nucleotides match TRBD2. The CDR3 covers 15 residues. With 1 base clipped from V and 2 bases from J, the junction kept 2 bases outside the gene matches. Germline V gene data show CDR1 as LGHNA and CDR2 as YNFKEQ.

The V gene is TRBV5-4, the J gene TRBJ1-3; 7 bases agree with TRBD1. The CDR3 has 14 residues. The germline CDR1 and CDR2 sequences are SGHNT and YYREEE (reference sequence). J lost 5 bases, V lost 4 bases, and 6 bases had no gene match. CDR3 amino acids: CASSPEGARNTIYF. DNA of the CDR3: TGTGCCAGCAGCCCGGAGGGGGCAAGAAACACCATATATTTT.

The chain joins TRBV6-2 or TRBV6-3 to TRBJ2-1; D possibly corresponds to TRBD2 (6 bases). Trimming removed 4 bases at V and 3 bases at J, with 10 bases between. This CDR3 spans 14 amino acids. Germline values: CDR1 MNHEY, CDR2 SVGEGT. CDR3 loop: CASSWTRDYNEQFF. As DNA, the CDR3 is TGTGCCAGCAGTTGGACGCGGGACTACAATGAGCAGTTCTTC.

V and J are TRBV6-5 and TRBJ2-7; perhaps TRBD1 as D (5 bases). This CDR3 is 13 amino acids long. From germline, CDR1 is MNHEY and CDR2 SVGAGI. V lost 6 bases and J lost 3, with 12 bases in between. The CDR3 coding sequence is TGTGCCAGCAGAACAACAGGTGGCTACGAGCAGTACTTC. Protein: CASRTTGGYEQYF.

This sequence joins TRBV9 and TRBJ2-1, with TRBD2 matching 14 bases. The length of the CDR3 is 16 residues. The V gene's germline CDR1 is SGDLS and CDR2 YYNGEE. Trimming removed 4 bases from V and 6 bases from J; junction bases left unmatched: 6. The CDR3 spells CASSPRGLAGGNEQFF. CDR3 in DNA: TGTGCCAGCAGCCCTCGCGGACTAGCGGGAGGCAATGAGCAGTTCTTC.

The V and J genes are TRBV5-1 and TRBJ2-7; 7 bases match TRBD1. The CDR3 totals 15 residues. In germline, CDR1 is SGHRS, CDR2 YFSETQ. V shed 4 bases, J shed 2 bases, and the junction held 9 bases outside the gene matches. DNA of the CDR3: TGCGCCAGCAGCCTCTCAGGGGGTAAAACCTACGAGCAGTACTTC. Protein: CASSLSGGKTYEQYF.

J is TRBJ2-5 and V is TRBV6-1, with D possibly TRBD2 on 5 matching bases. In germline, CDR1 is MNHNS, CDR2 SASEGT. This CDR3 has 13 residues. V dropped 1 base and J dropped 4 bases, with 7 bases sitting between them. CDR3 coding DNA: TGTGCCAGCAGTGAAGGGCTAGCAGAGACCCAGTACTTC. Translated: CASSEGLAETQYF.